This T cell receptor (beta chain) emerged from a study of lymphopenia after photon versus proton radiotherapy. Worth noting for this clone: Its target is not known.

Trimming cost V 5 bases and J 10 bases; bases outside gene matches: 7. The CDR3 has 14 residues. Germline V gene sequence: CDR1 LNHDA, CDR2 SQIVND (reference sequence). Whole-study findings and limits: Post-nadir TCR diversity decline inversely tracked overall survival among those who died. Relative stability marked proton patients; photon patients lost diversity and naive cells. Only patients who died were analyzed for survival; proton advantage is unproven.

The method was immunoSEQ multiplex PCR; TCRdb's version includes in-frame clones alone and lacks a portion of them. This table has some 25,000 clones, roughly 80% appearing once. This specimen was peripheral blood, taken from a patient treated with proton-based radiotherapy. The TCR comes from a woman aged 70-85 years with pancreatic cancer. The rearrangement uses TRBV19 and TRBJ2-1, with 11 bases lining up with TRBD2. The CDR3 DNA is TGTGCCAGTAGTCTAGCGGGAGGCCGGATAGAGCAGTTCTTC. Translated: CASSLAGGRIEQFF.